This T cell receptor beta chain was profiled in a study of PD-L1 blockade in urothelial cancer. About the research overall: Blood samples had a median of 141,255 T cells.

The templates were synthetic TCR analogs, and they were spiked into each PCR. Libraries were prepared by immunoSEQ multiplex PCR; TCRdb keeps only in-frame clonotypes and omits some of them. Here the sample spans about 43,000 clones, approximately 83% being singletons. The CDR3 covers 14 residues. Germline assignment: CDR1 SQVTM and CDR2 ANQGSEA. After removal of 6 bases from V and 1 base from J, the junction contained 6 bases not matched to a gene. As to time point: peripheral blood 6 weeks after treatment start. This material consisted of PBMCs, taken around atezolizumab (anti-PD-L1) treatment. This clonotype was obtained from a man in his 60s with urothelial cancer. This chain connects TRBV29-1 to TRBJ1-1; 9 bases line up with TRBD1. This CDR3 reads CSVRTGGENTEAFF. The CDR3 DNA sequence: TGCAGCGTGAGAACAGGGGGCGAGAACACTGAAGCTTTCTTT.